A single sample is the source of the 5 T cell receptor beta chains below, sequenced in a study of blood T cell repertoires in COVID-19. Assay used: immunoSEQ multiplex PCR; TCRdb lists only in-frame clones, some missing. The sample yields some 240,000 clones, 89% seen once. Input material: peripheral blood. The source of these receptors is a man between 60 and 75 years old who had recovered from COVID-19.

The chain couples TRBV19 to TRBJ2-5; TRBD1 is a possible D gene (6 bases). CDR1 LNHDA and CDR2 SQIVND come from the germline V gene (reference sequence). The CDR3 is 13 amino acids. V lost 6 bases to trimming and J lost 1 base, with 9 bases between them. The CDR3 loop reads CASRPQGQETQYF. CDR3 nucleotide sequence: TGTGCCAGTAGACCACAGGGCCAAGAGACCCAGTACTTC.

This CDR3 is CASSLIPGGTYEQYF. CDR3 in DNA: TGTGCCAGCAGTTTAATCCCCGGGGGAACCTACGAGCAGTACTTC. The V call is TRBV28, the J call TRBJ2-7; tentative D call: TRBD2 (6 bases). This CDR3 has 15 amino acids. Germline CDR1 MDHEN, CDR2 SYDVKM. V was trimmed by 2 bases and J by 2 bases, leaving 13 bases between them.

The CDR3 DNA sequence: TGTGCCATCAGTGATCCCGGGACAGAAGAGACCCAGTACTTC. This sequence encodes CAISDPGTEETQYF. V usage is TRBV10-3 and J usage is TRBJ2-5; 7 bases line up with TRBD1. Per germline, CDR1 ENHRY and CDR2 SYGVKD. This CDR3 has 14 amino acids. V was clipped by 3 bases and J by 3 bases; unmatched bases: 4.

The chain recombines TRBV19 with TRBJ2-7; weak D call: TRBD1 (7 bases). The germline V and J ends were trimmed by 6 bases and 9 bases, with 18 bases remaining between them. Germline V gene lookup returns CDR1 LNHDA and CDR2 SQIVND (reference sequence). The CDR3 extends over 13 amino acids. The chain's CDR3 is CASSLEGAGRQYF. In nucleotides, the CDR3 is TGTGCCAGTAGCCTTGAGGGGGCGGGAAGGCAGTACTTC.

The gene calls are TRBV6-5 and TRBJ1-4, with 7 bases identical to TRBD1. Germline V gene data show CDR1 as MNHEY and CDR2 as SVGAGI. The CDR3 runs 14 residues. V trimming: 6 bases; J trimming: 5 bases; junction bases outside the gene matches: 6. The CDR3 loop is CASRPLRGNEKLFF. The CDR3 DNA reads as TGTGCCAGCAGACCCCTCAGGGGGAATGAAAAACTGTTTTTT.